This TCR beta chain was retrieved from a study of T cell repertoires in cytomegalovirus infection. Background on the study: Public TCR beta signatures marked donors with CMV infection and the matching HLA.

The sample holds many counts of this clonotype. Its antigen remains unknown. Findings and limits, study-wide: There were carriers of CMV plus the relevant HLA, and cumulative public TCR beta family frequency identified them. Clonotypes of TCR beta that were HLA-C-restricted and CMV-specific dominated the ex vivo response.

TCRdb used MiXCR to reprocess the reads, holding one entry per CDR3 protein. The sample lists nearly 450,000 distinct CDR3 sequences; roughly a third were seen once. The germline V gene has CDR1 SEHNR and CDR2 FQNEAQ (reference sequence). The CDR3 extends over 12 amino acids. Trimming pared 4 bases from V and 7 bases from J, leaving 5 bases between. This clonotype originated in a human donor in good health (CMV status not recorded). Some clones in this sample may be carry-over from other donors' samples. The genes are TRBV7-9 and TRBJ1-6; D gene unclear. Specimen: PBMCs. The CDR3 here is CASSSRNSPLHF. CDR3 nucleotide sequence: TGTGCCAGCAGCTCCAGGAATTCACCCCTCCACTTT.